This passage covers 14 T cell receptor beta chains from one sample sequenced in a study of CD8+ T cells in alopecia areata. Reverse transcribed after extraction, RNA yielded cDNA as the sequencing template. TCRdb's table, derived via immunoSEQ multiplex PCR, lists solely in-frame clones and lacks some. The profile shows around 120,000 clones, about 50% of them singletons. Input material: NKG2D-low CD8+ T cells sorted from blood. These receptors all come from a human donor with alopecia areata.

The J gene is TRBJ2-1, the V gene TRBV28; D possibly uses TRBD1 or TRBD2 (6 bases each). The CDR3 sequence is 14 residues long. V lost 5 bases and J lost 4, with 12 bases in between. In germline, CDR1 is MDHEN, CDR2 SYDVKM. CDR3 sequence reads: CASSPEGGYNEQFF. The CDR3 DNA follows: TGTGCCAGCAGTCCGGAAGGGGGGTACAATGAGCAGTTCTTC.

This rearrangement joins TRBV7-2 to TRBJ2-7, with a tentative D call TRBD1 (6 bases). Germline V gene lookup returns CDR1 SGHTA and CDR2 FQGNSA. The germline V and J ends were trimmed by 1 base and 3 bases, with 13 bases remaining between them. This CDR3 has 15 residues. DNA of the CDR3: TGTGCCAGCAGCTTAGGTCCCGGGACACTCTACGAGCAGTACTTC. Its protein product is CASSLGPGTLYEQYF.

The chain uses TRBV7-9 and TRBJ1-2; D unclear. This CDR3 contains 14 residues. Germline assignment: CDR1 SEHNR and CDR2 FQNEAQ (reference sequence). The ends were cut back, 5 bases at V and 3 bases at J, with 13 bases in the middle. The CDR3 DNA is TGTGCCAGCAGCGCGGCCCGAGAGGACTATGGCTACACCTTC. Amino acid sequence: CASSAAREDYGYTF.

This clone was recorded a few times. The chain links TRBV28 to TRBJ2-5; no clear D. CDR3 length equals 13 residues. Trimming took 7 bases from V and 0 from J, leaving 9 bases between them. The germline V gene encodes CDR1 MDHEN and CDR2 SYDVKM. As DNA, the CDR3 is TGTGCCAGCACCGGAAACGACCAAGAGACCCAGTACTTC. Protein: CASTGNDQETQYF. The entire variable domain, with the rest obtained from reference TRBV28 and TRBJ2-5, is as follows: DVKVTQSSRYLVKRTGEKVFLECVQDMDHENMFWYRQDPGLGLRLIYFSYDVKMKEKGDIPEGYSVSREKKERFSLILESASTNQTSMYLCASTGNDQETQYFGPGTRLLVL.

The genes are TRBV5-4 and TRBJ2-1; D may match TRBD1 or TRBD2 (5 bases each). From germline, CDR1 is SGHNT and CDR2 YYREEE (reference sequence). Trimming left V 4 bases short and J 9 bases short, with 8 bases between. This CDR3 is built from 11 residues. CDR3 residues: CASSPGSEQFF. In nucleotides, the CDR3 is TGTGCCAGCAGCCCAGGGAGTGAGCAGTTCTTC.

This clone was found a few times. The chain uses TRBV27 and TRBJ2-7; 11 nucleotides match TRBD2. The CDR3 runs to 14 residues. Germline assignment: CDR1 MNHEY and CDR2 SMNVEV (reference sequence). J gave up 3 bases and V 4 bases, and 2 bases lay outside the gene matches. CDR3 sequence (DNA): TGTGCCAGCAGTTCCGGACTAGCGGGCTACGAGCAGTACTTC. This codes for CASSSGLAGYEQYF.

The V gene is TRBV27, the J gene TRBJ2-1; D unclear. The CDR3 extends over 12 amino acids. V was shortened by 7 bases and J by 5 bases, with 9 bases between the two germline ends. Looked up from germline, CDR1 is MNHEY and CDR2 is SMNVEV (reference sequence). The DNA of the CDR3 is TGTGCCAGCATGACGGTAGACAATGAGCAGTTCTTC. Translation gives CASMTVDNEQFF.

The V gene is TRBV29-1, the J gene TRBJ1-1, with 9 positions matching TRBD1. Germline V CDR1 and CDR2: SQVTM, ANQGSEA. The CDR3 contains 14 residues. Losses at the gene ends were 5 bases for V and 1 base for J; bases not matched to a gene: 5. The CDR3 nucleotides are TGCAGCGTTCCCACAGGGGGCACGAACACTGAAGCTTTCTTT. It translates to CSVPTGGTNTEAFF.

This chain connects TRBV29-1 to TRBJ2-3; TRBD2 might be the D (6 bases). The germline V gene encodes CDR1 SQVTM and CDR2 ANQGSEA. Trimming left V 7 bases short and J 0 bases short, with 14 bases between. The CDR3 is made up of 14 amino acids. Written as DNA, the CDR3 is TGCAGCGCTGAGGTCGCGGGGAGCACAGATACGCAGTATTTT. Translated: CSAEVAGSTDTQYF.

The chain combines TRBV28 with TRBJ2-1, with D hard to call. Trimming took 10 bases from V and 0 from J, leaving 10 bases between them. The germline V gene has CDR1 MDHEN and CDR2 SYDVKM. The CDR3 covers 13 residues. CDR3 bases: TGTGCCACCCTGCCGTTCTCCTACAATGAGCAGTTCTTC. This translates into CATLPFSYNEQFF.

This clone occurred a few times. CDR3 amino acids: CSVEDAGAGAGELFF. The CDR3, as DNA: TGCAGCGTTGAAGACGCCGGGGCCGGGGCCGGGGAGCTGTTTTTT. This chain links TRBV29-1 with TRBJ2-2, with D perhaps given as TRBD1 or TRBD2 (5 bases each). V was clipped by 0 bases and J by 6 bases, with 14 bases between them. CDR1 and CDR2 from the germline V gene are SQVTM and ANQGSEA. The CDR3 consists of 15 residues.

The V call is TRBV27, the J call TRBJ2-1, with 7 nucleotides matching TRBD1. This CDR3 comprises 12 residues. Germline CDR1 and CDR2: MNHEY and SMNVEV (reference sequence). With 6 bases clipped from V and 10 bases from J, the junction kept 6 bases outside the gene matches. The CDR3 loop reads CASRPRGREQFF. The CDR3 DNA reads TGTGCCAGCAGACCGAGGGGGCGGGAGCAGTTCTTC.

This clone was seen only a few times. CDR3 DNA sequence: TGCAGCGTTGACAGGTCGGTTACGAGAGCTGAAGCTTTCTTT. This codes for CSVDRSVTRAEAFF. The rearrangement uses TRBV29-1 and TRBJ1-1; D is ambiguous. With 3 bases removed from V and 6 bases from J, the gap between germline ends came to 17 bases. Germline-derived CDR1 and CDR2 are SQVTM and ANQGSEA. This CDR3 has 14 amino acids.

This rearrangement joins TRBV5-1 to TRBJ2-3, with 13 positions matching TRBD2. CDR3 size: 14 residues. The V gene's germline CDR1 is SGHRS and CDR2 YFSETQ. V dropped 4 bases and J dropped 8; count of bases not matched to a gene: 4. CDR3 protein: CASSAWTSGGTQYF. As DNA, the CDR3 is TGCGCCAGCAGCGCTTGGACTAGCGGGGGTACGCAGTATTTT.